These 27 T cell receptor beta chains originate from one sample sequenced in a study of T cell responses to AZD1222 COVID-19 vaccine. The assay was immunoSEQ multiplex PCR, and TCRdb's table has in-frame clones only and misses some. This sample has some 150,000 clones, with approximately 94% found just once. The material was peripheral blood, obtained on day 0 of AZD1222 vaccination. These receptors were taken from an adult in good health.

V usage is TRBV18 and J usage is TRBJ2-3, with TRBD2 identical over 8 bases. V dropped 0 bases and J dropped 4; count of bases not matched to a gene: 9. CDR3 length equals 17 residues. The germline CDR1 and CDR2 sequences are KGHSH and LQKENI. The CDR3 sequence: CASSPPFGGGSADTQYF. The CDR3 DNA sequence: TGTGCCAGCTCACCACCGTTCGGGGGGGGAAGTGCAGATACGCAGTATTTT.

Comment on this clone: Additional DNA sequences in this sample encode the identical CDR3. The chain employs TRBV3-1 (or the pseudogene TRBV3-2) and TRBJ2-7; D not resolved. Germline V gene lookup returns CDR1 LGHDT and CDR2 YNNKEL (reference sequence). The CDR3 totals 12 residues. Deletions cut 1 base from V and 4 bases from J, with 5 bases between. The CDR3 region is CASSQGVYEQYF. CDR3 nucleotides: TGTGCCAGCAGCCAAGGAGTTTACGAGCAGTACTTC.

The V call is TRBV20-1, the J call TRBJ1-1; no clear D. Germline V gene sequence: CDR1 DFQATT, CDR2 SNEGSKA (reference sequence). V lost 5 bases, J lost 3 bases, and 4 bases lay in between. The CDR3 runs 10 residues. The DNA for the CDR3 is TGCAGTGCTGGACACACTGAAGCTTTCTTT. Protein sequence: CSAGHTEAFF.

This rearrangement joins TRBV3-1 (or the pseudogene TRBV3-2) to TRBJ1-1; D perhaps matches TRBD1 (5 bases). CDR3 length: 15 residues. Germline CDR1 and CDR2: LGHDT and YNNKEL (reference sequence). Deletions cut 1 base from V and 1 base from J, with 10 bases between. In nucleotides, the CDR3 is TGTGCCAGCAGCCAAGCTGCCGGGGGGAACACTGAAGCTTTCTTT. This codes for CASSQAAGGNTEAFF.

The chain joins TRBV9 to TRBJ2-5; 8 positions match TRBD2. Trimming took 0 bases from V and 5 from J; bases not matched to a gene: 3. Germline loops: CDR1 SGDLS, CDR2 YYNGEE. This CDR3 region has 14 residues. CDR3 DNA sequence: TGTGCCAGCAGCGTAGCGGGGGGGCCTGAGACCCAGTACTTC. It yields the protein CASSVAGGPETQYF.

The J gene is TRBJ1-5, the V gene TRBV15, with a tentative D call TRBD1 (5 bases). Trimming cost V 5 bases and J 2 bases, with 7 bases left between them. Germline V CDR1 and CDR2: LNHNV, YYDKDF (reference sequence). This CDR3 is 13 amino acids long. The CDR3 sequence: CATSGGGNQPQHF. CDR3 bases: TGTGCCACCAGCGGGGGGGGCAATCAGCCCCAGCATTTT.

The genes are TRBV9 and TRBJ2-7; TRBD1 is a possible D gene (6 bases). The CDR3 is 14 residues long. Germline V gene sequence: CDR1 SGDLS, CDR2 YYNGEE. V lost 0 bases and J lost 2, with 9 bases in between. CDR3 nucleotide sequence: TGTGCCAGCAGCGTAGGGGCAGGGGCCTACGAGCAGTACTTC. Amino acids: CASSVGAGAYEQYF.

The gene calls are TRBV29-1 and TRBJ2-3; D gene ambiguous. Trimming stripped 0 bases from V and 4 bases from J, with 8 bases between. CDR3 length: 13 amino acids. CDR1 SQVTM and CDR2 ANQGSEA come from the germline V gene. Here the CDR3 DNA reads TGCAGCGTTGAAGATTACACGGCAGATACGCAGTATTTT. Encoded protein: CSVEDYTADTQYF.

V gene TRBV7-8 combines with J gene TRBJ1-1; the D is unclear. With 5 bases removed from V and 8 bases from J, the gap between germline ends came to 12 bases. The length of the CDR3 is 12 residues. Germline assignment: CDR1 SGHVS and CDR2 FQNEAQ. The CDR3 bases are TGTGCCAGCAGCCTCATCGGGTTAGAAGCTTTCTTT. Its translation: CASSLIGLEAFF.

This chain joins TRBV6-1 and TRBJ2-3; D possibly corresponds to TRBD2 (5 bases). This CDR3 comprises 14 residues. Germline CDR1 and CDR2: MNHNS and SASEGT. V was shortened by 0 bases and J by 14 bases, with 18 bases between the two germline ends. The CDR3 reads CASSEAYFVGLWYF. The CDR3 nucleotides read TGTGCCAGCAGTGAAGCCTATTTCGTTGGACTGTGGTATTTT.

In its sample, this clone was seen once. The chain links TRBV2 to TRBJ1-5, with 7 bases lining up with TRBD1. The length of the CDR3 is 16 residues. Per the germline V gene, CDR1 is SNHLY and CDR2 is FYNNEI. The V gene end was trimmed by 4 bases and the J gene end by 1 base; junction bases not matched to a gene: 7. CDR3 sequence: CASSAGDRASNQPQHF. The CDR3 nucleotides read TGTGCCAGCAGTGCGGGGGACAGAGCCAGCAATCAGCCCCAGCATTTT. The full variable domain, in which reference TRBV2 and TRBJ1-5 provide the parts outside the CDR3, is EPEVTQTPSHQVTQMGQEVILRCVPISNHLYFYWYRQILGQKVEFLVSFYNNEISEKSEIFDDQFSVERPDGSNFTLKIRSTKLEDSAMYFCASSAGDRASNQPQHFGDGTRLSIL.

The V gene is TRBV7-6, the J gene TRBJ2-2; TRBD1 is a possible D gene (5 bases). CDR3 length: 18 amino acids. CDR1 SGHVS and CDR2 FNYEAQ come from the germline V gene. Between the trimmed V and J ends, which lost 5 bases and 6 bases, there was a span of 25 bases. The CDR3 DNA sequence: TGTGCCAGCAGCCCAAGGTCGGCGGTAGGGGCCGCGGCCGGGGAGCTGTTTTTT. Translation: CASSPRSAVGAAAGELFF.

This chain links TRBV4-1 with TRBJ1-4; D is uncertain. The CDR3 has 14 amino acids. V was trimmed by 1 base and J by 4 bases, leaving 7 bases between them. Germline V CDR1 and CDR2: MGHRA, YSYEKL. CDR3 loop: CASSQVGNNEKLFF. CDR3 sequence (DNA): TGCGCCAGCAGCCAAGTGGGAAATAATGAAAAACTGTTTTTT.

The J gene is TRBJ2-7, the V gene TRBV14, with 8 bases that match TRBD2. Germline-derived CDR1 and CDR2 are SGHDN and FVKESK. V lost 1 base and J lost 2; bases outside the gene matches: 4. CDR3 length equals 15 residues. The DNA of the CDR3 is TGTGCCAGCAGCCAAGGCGGGGGGAGTACCTACGAGCAGTACTTC. Amino acids: CASSQGGGSTYEQYF. Based on the CDR3 plus reference TRBV14 and TRBJ2-7, the full variable domain is EAGVTQFPSHSVIEKGQTVTLRCDPISGHDNLYWYRRVMGKEIKFLLHFVKESKQDESGMPNNRFLAERTGGTYSTLKVQPAELEDSGVYFCASSQGGGSTYEQYFGPGTRLTVT.

Regarding this clone: In the same sample, other DNA sequences code for this CDR3. The rearrangement joins TRBV5-1 to TRBJ2-5; tentative D call: TRBD2 (5 bases). V lost 4 bases and J 1 base, leaving 11 bases between the germline ends. The CDR3 length is 14 residues. Per the germline V gene, CDR1 is SGHRS and CDR2 is YFSETQ. The CDR3 protein is CASSLGLSQETQYF. The CDR3 coding sequence is TGCGCCAGCAGCCTCGGACTGAGCCAAGAGACCCAGTACTTC.

The chain is built from TRBV7-2 and TRBJ2-7, with a weak D call TRBD2 (6 bases). V dropped 1 base and J dropped 2 bases, with 12 bases sitting between them. The CDR3 loop spans 15 amino acids. Germline V gene data show CDR1 as SGHTA and CDR2 as FQGNSA. CDR3 sequence: CASSLVSGGPYEQYF. The CDR3 DNA reads as TGTGCCAGCAGCTTAGTGTCCGGGGGACCCTACGAGCAGTACTTC.

J is TRBJ1-5 and V is TRBV19; TRBD1 matches at 8 bases. Germline V CDR1 and CDR2: LNHDA, SQIVND (reference sequence). J lost 5 bases, V lost 8 bases, and 11 bases had no gene match. The CDR3 extends over 15 amino acids. DNA of the CDR3: TGTGCCAGTCTCCCAGGACAGGGAACCCATCAGCCCCAGCATTTT. This encodes CASLPGQGTHQPQHF.

The chain uses TRBV6-5 and TRBJ2-7; 7 bases fit TRBD2. This CDR3 has 14 residues. CDR1 is MNHEY, CDR2 SVGAGI, per germline. The ends lost 7 bases at V and 2 bases at J; junction bases unmatched: 8. The DNA for the CDR3 is TGTGCCAGCATGGGGGGGACGACGCCCTACGAGCAGTACTTC. Its protein product is CASMGGTTPYEQYF.

This chain connects TRBV7-2 to TRBJ2-7; possibly TRBD1 for D (5 bases). Trimming took off 5 bases at V and 6 bases at J, with 17 bases between the two ends. Germline-derived CDR1 and CDR2 are SGHTA and FQGNSA. This CDR3 has 14 amino acids. CDR3 coding DNA: TGTGCCAGCAGCCATGCAGGGTACTTGATCGAGCAGTACTTC. The encoded protein is CASSHAGYLIEQYF.

The rearrangement uses TRBV6-5 and TRBJ1-6, with D hard to call. The CDR3 has 13 residues. The V and J ends lost 6 bases and 10 bases respectively, with 13 bases between them. From germline, CDR1 is MNHEY and CDR2 SVGAGI. The CDR3 loop reads CASSLGAVSPLHF. As DNA, the CDR3 is TGTGCCAGCAGCTTAGGCGCTGTCTCACCCCTCCACTTT.

This clone has just one count. The chain carries TRBV30 and TRBJ1-6; the D is unclear. This CDR3 has 12 amino acids. Trimming left V 2 bases short and J 10 bases short, with 9 bases between. CDR1 GTSNPN and CDR2 SVGIG come from the germline V gene (reference sequence). CDR3 sequence (DNA): TGTGCCTGGAGTCTCAGGAAATCACCCCTCCACTTT. This gives the protein CAWSLRKSPLHF.

V gene TRBV7-2 combines with J gene TRBJ2-5; D might be TRBD1 (6 bases). This CDR3 is 17 amino acids long. Germline V gives CDR1 SGHTA, CDR2 FQGNSA. The ends were cut back, 1 base at V and 5 bases at J, with 20 bases in the middle. CDR3 protein: CASSLDAGAAGWETQYF. The CDR3 DNA is TGTGCCAGCAGCTTAGACGCAGGGGCGGCAGGGTGGGAGACCCAGTACTTC.

The chain is built from TRBV7-6 and TRBJ1-6; no reliable D call. The germline V gene has CDR1 SGHVS and CDR2 FNYEAQ. Trimming pared 2 bases from V and 0 bases from J, leaving 8 bases between. The CDR3 totals 16 residues. The CDR3 region is CASSLSSDSYNSPLHF. The CDR3 DNA sequence: TGTGCCAGCAGCTTAAGTTCAGACTCCTATAATTCACCCCTCCACTTT.

The rearrangement links TRBV11-3 to TRBJ1-2; D is unclear. The CDR3 extends over 17 amino acids. Trimming removed 1 base at V and 6 bases at J, with 21 bases between. CDR1 is SGHNT and CDR2 is YENEEA in the germline V gene. In nucleotides, the CDR3 is TGTGCCAGCAGCTTAGTATCGAAAGCCGCAAACATGAATGGCTACACCTTC. This sequence encodes CASSLVSKAANMNGYTF.

The V and J genes are TRBV19 and TRBJ1-6, with a possible D match to TRBD1 (5 bases). The CDR3 is 11 residues long. V was shortened by 6 bases and J by 13 bases, with 10 bases between the two germline ends. Looked up from germline, CDR1 is LNHDA and CDR2 is SQIVND (reference sequence). In DNA form, the CDR3 reads TGTGCCAGTAGAACAGGTTCCCCCCTCCACTTT. Its protein product is CASRTGSPLHF.

The chain has TRBV7-2 and TRBJ2-2, with no clear D. Germline V gene lookup returns CDR1 SGHTA and CDR2 FQGNSA. Trimming left V 7 bases short and J 3 bases short, with 9 bases between. This CDR3 spans 13 amino acids. The DNA of the CDR3 is TGTGCCAGCAATGTGGGCCACACCGGGGAGCTGTTTTTT. Its translation is CASNVGHTGELFF.

The rearrangement links TRBV7-8 to TRBJ1-5; no reliable D call. CDR1 is SGHVS, CDR2 FQNEAQ, per germline. The CDR3 is 15 amino acids. Trimming cost V 1 base and J 4 bases, with 11 bases left between them. The CDR3: CASSLEALGNQPQHF. CDR3 sequence (DNA): TGTGCCAGCAGCTTAGAGGCCTTGGGTAATCAGCCCCAGCATTTT.